This T cell receptor beta chain stems from a study of blood T cell repertoires in COVID-19. Study context: In each case, the material was cDNA or gDNA derived from T cells, B-cell-depleted T cells, or PBMCs.

Per the original data handling: From reference gene primer amplification, estimates of nucleated cell counts were derived. Assay: immunoSEQ multiplex PCR; the TCRdb copy retains only in-frame clones and omits some. The DNA gave D and trimming, while V, J and clone size come from that table. The table includes over 80,000 clones, about 88% detected once. CDR1 and CDR2 (germline): ENHRY, SYGVKD. The ends were cut back, 3 bases at V and 7 bases at J, with 10 bases in the middle. This CDR3 spans 14 amino acids. The rearrangement joins TRBV10-3 to TRBJ1-6; D not certain. The sample taken for sequencing was peripheral blood. This clonotype was obtained from an elderly man with active or convalescent COVID-19. The CDR3 DNA is TGTGCCATCAGTGACTCGCAGAACAATTCACCCCTCCACTTT. Its translation: CAISDSQNNSPLHF.